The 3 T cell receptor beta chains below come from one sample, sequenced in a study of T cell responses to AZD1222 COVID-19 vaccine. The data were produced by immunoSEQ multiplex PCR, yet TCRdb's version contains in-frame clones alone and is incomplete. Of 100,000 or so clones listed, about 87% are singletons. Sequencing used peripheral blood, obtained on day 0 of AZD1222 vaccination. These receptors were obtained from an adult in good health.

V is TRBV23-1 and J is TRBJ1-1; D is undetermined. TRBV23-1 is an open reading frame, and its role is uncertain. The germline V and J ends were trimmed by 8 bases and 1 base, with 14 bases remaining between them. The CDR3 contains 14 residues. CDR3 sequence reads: CASVNGGPNTEAFF. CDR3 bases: TGCGCCAGCGTTAATGGAGGGCCGAACACTGAAGCTTTCTTT.

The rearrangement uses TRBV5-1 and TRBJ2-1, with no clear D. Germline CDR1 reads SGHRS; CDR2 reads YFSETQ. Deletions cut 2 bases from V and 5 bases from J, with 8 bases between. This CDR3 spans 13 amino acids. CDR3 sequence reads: CASSLNADNEQFF. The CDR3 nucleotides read TGCGCCAGCAGCTTAAATGCAGACAATGAGCAGTTCTTC. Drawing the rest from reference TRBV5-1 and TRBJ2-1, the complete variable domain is KAGVTQTPRYLIKTRGQQVTLSCSPISGHRSVSWYQQTPGQGLQFLFEYFSETQRNKGNFPGRFSGRQFSNSRSEMNVSTLELGDSALYLCASSLNADNEQFFGPGTRLTVL.

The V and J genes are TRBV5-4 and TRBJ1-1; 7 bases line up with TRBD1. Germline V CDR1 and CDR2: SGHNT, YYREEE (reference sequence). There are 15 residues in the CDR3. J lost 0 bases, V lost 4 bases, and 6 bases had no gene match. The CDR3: CASSLSTGVNTEAFF. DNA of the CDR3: TGTGCCAGCAGCCTTTCCACAGGGGTGAACACTGAAGCTTTCTTT. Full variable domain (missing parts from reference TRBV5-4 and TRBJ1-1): ETGVTQSPTHLIKTRGQQVTLRCSSQSGHNTVSWYQQALGQGPQFIFQYYREEENGRGNFPPRFSGLQFPNYSSELNVNALELDDSALYLCASSLSTGVNTEAFFGQGTRLTVV.